Given below is one TCR beta chain in context. This record comes from a study of shared clonotypes between healthy human individuals. Every contributor of samples was a Caucasian grown-up residing in Nashville, Tennessee. For each subset, genomic DNA was distributed in equal portions over several immunoSEQ plates. Generated by immunoSEQ multiplex PCR, the TCRdb table keeps only in-frame clones and is missing some. The profile shows 400,000 to 600,000 clones, 70% to 80% of them singletons. Input material: PBMCs. The TCR originated in a woman aged 40-49 years in good health. Some clones in this sample may be carry-over from other donors' samples.

CDR3 nucleotide sequence: TGCGCCAGCAGCTTGAATAGGGTTGAGACCCAGTACTTC. This sequence encodes CASSLNRVETQYF. J is TRBJ2-5 and V is TRBV5-1; unclear D gene. The CDR3 runs 13 residues. The V end lost 1 base, the J end lost 5 bases, and 9 bases lay between the germline ends. The germline V gene has CDR1 SGHRS and CDR2 YFSETQ.